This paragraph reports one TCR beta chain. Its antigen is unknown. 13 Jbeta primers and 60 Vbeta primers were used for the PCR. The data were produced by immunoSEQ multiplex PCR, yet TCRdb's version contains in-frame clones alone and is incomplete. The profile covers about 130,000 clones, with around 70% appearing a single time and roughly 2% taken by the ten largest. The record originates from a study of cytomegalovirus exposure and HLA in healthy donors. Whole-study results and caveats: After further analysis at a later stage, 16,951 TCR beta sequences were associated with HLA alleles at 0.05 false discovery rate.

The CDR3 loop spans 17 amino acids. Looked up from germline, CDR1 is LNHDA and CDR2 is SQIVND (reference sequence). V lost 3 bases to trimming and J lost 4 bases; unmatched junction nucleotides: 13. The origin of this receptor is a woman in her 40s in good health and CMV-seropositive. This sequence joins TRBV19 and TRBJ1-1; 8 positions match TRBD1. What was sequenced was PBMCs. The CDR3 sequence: CASSISRQGFAGTEAFF. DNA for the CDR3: TGTGCCAGTAGTATTTCACGACAGGGGTTCGCGGGCACTGAAGCTTTCTTT.